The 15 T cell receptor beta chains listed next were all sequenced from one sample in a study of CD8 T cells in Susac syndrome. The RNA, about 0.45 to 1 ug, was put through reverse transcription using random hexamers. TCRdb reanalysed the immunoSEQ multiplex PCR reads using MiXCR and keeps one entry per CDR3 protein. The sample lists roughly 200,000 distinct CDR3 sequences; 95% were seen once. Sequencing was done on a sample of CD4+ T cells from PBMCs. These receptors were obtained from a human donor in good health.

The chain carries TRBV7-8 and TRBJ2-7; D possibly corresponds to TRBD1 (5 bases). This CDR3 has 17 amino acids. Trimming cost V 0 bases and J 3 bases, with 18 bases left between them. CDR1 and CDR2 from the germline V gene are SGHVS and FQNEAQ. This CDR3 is CASSLATVPRTYYEQYF. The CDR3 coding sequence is TGTGCCAGCAGCTTAGCGACAGTCCCACGAACCTACTACGAGCAGTACTTC.

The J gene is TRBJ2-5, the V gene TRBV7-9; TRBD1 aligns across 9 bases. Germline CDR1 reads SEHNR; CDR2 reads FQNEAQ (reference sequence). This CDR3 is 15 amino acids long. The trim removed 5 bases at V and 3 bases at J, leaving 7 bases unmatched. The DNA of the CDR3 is TGTGCCAGCAGCGCACCAGGACAGGGGAAAGAGACCCAGTACTTC. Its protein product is CASSAPGQGKETQYF.

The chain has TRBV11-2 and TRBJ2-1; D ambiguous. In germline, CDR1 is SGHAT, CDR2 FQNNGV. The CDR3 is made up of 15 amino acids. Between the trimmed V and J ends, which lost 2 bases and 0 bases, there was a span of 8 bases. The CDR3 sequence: CASSLQVRSYNEQFF. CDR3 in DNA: TGTGCCAGCAGCTTACAGGTACGCTCCTACAATGAGCAGTTCTTC.

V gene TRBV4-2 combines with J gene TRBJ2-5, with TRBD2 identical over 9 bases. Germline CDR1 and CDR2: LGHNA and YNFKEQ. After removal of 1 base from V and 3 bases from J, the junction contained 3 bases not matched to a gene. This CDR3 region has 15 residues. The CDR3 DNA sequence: TGTGCCAGCAGCCAAGGGGCTAGCGGGGAAGAGACCCAGTACTTC. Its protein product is CASSQGASGEETQYF.

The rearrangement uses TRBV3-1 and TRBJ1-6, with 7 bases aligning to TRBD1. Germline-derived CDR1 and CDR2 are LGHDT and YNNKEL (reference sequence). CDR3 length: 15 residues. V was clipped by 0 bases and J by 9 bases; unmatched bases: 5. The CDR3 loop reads CASSQDSGGSSPLHF. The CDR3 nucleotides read TGTGCCAGCAGCCAAGATTCAGGGGGTAGTTCACCCCTCCACTTT.

In DNA, the CDR3 is TGTGCCAGCAGCCCGGCCTTCCAGGCCACTGAAGCTTTCTTT. Protein product: CASSPAFQATEAFF. The gene calls are TRBV7-9 and TRBJ1-1; D ambiguous. CDR1 is SEHNR and CDR2 is FQNEAQ in the germline V gene (reference sequence). CDR3 size: 14 residues. The V end lost 5 bases, the J end lost 4 bases, and 14 bases lay between the germline ends.

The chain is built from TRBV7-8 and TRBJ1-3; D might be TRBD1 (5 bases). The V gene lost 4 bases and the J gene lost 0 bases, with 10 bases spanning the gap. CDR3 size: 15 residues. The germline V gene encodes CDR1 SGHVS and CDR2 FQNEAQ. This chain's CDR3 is CASSSDSNSGNTIYF. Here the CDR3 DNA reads TGTGCCAGCAGCTCTGACAGCAACTCTGGAAACACCATATATTTT.

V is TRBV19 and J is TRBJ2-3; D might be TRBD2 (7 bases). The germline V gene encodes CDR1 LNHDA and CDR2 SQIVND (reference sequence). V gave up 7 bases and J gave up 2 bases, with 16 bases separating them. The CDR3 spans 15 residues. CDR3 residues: CASMVRGGATDTQYF. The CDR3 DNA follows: TGTGCCAGTATGGTCCGAGGGGGGGCCACAGATACGCAGTATTTT.

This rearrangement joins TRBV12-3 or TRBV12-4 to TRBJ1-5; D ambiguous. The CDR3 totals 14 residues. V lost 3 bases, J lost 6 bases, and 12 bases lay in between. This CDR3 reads CASSFSGVGQPQHF. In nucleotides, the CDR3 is TGTGCCAGCAGTTTCTCTGGGGTTGGTCAGCCCCAGCATTTT.

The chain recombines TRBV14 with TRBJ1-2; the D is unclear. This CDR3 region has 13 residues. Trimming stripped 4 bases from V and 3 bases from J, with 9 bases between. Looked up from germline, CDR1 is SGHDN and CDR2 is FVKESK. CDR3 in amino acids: CASSLGSDYGYTF. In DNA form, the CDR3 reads TGTGCCAGCAGCCTGGGCTCGGACTATGGCTACACCTTC.

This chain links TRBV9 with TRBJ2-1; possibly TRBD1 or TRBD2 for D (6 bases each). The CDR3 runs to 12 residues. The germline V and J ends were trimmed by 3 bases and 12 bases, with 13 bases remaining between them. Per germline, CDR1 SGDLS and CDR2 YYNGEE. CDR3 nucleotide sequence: TGTGCCAGCAGCGGGGGGGCAGATCGGCAGTTCTTC. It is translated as CASSGGADRQFF.

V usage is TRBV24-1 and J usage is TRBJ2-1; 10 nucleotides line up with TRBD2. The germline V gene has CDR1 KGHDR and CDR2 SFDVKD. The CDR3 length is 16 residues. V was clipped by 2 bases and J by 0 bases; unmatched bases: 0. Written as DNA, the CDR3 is TGTGCCACCAGTGATTCTAGCGGGAGCTCCTACAATGAGCAGTTCTTC. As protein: CATSDSSGSSYNEQFF.

CDR3 coding DNA: TGTGCCAGCAGCCGAGTTTACACCGGGGAGCTGTTTTTT. Amino acids: CASSRVYTGELFF. The chain is built from TRBV14 and TRBJ2-2, with D unclear. Germline CDR1 reads SGHDN; CDR2 reads FVKESK. The CDR3 consists of 13 residues. V lost 4 bases and J lost 3, with 6 bases in between. Based on the CDR3 plus reference TRBV14 and TRBJ2-2, the full variable domain is EAGVTQFPSHSVIEKGQTVTLRCDPISGHDNLYWYRRVMGKEIKFLLHFVKESKQDESGMPNNRFLAERTGGTYSTLKVQPAELEDSGVYFCASSRVYTGELFFGEGSRLTVL.

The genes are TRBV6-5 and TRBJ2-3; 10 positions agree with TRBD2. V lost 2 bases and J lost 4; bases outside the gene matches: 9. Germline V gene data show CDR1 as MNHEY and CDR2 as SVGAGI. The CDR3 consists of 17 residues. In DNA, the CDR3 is TGTGCCAGCAGTTACGCGGCTAGCGGGAGTACGTCAGATACGCAGTATTTT. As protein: CASSYAASGSTSDTQYF.

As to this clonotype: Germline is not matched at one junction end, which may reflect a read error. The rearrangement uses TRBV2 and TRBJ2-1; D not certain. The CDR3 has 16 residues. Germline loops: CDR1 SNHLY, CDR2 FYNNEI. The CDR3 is CASREGIGILLNEQFF. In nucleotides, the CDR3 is TGTGCCAGCAGGGAAGGCATAGGGATACTACTCAATGAGCAGTTCTTC.